A single sample is the source of the 26 T cell receptor beta chains below, sequenced in a study of radiation and T cells in renal cell carcinoma. TCRdb's table, derived via immunoSEQ multiplex PCR, lists solely in-frame clones and lacks some. This sample carries around 86,000 clones, just over 85% of them seen once, and the ten largest clones take more than 20%. Specified time point: blood 2 weeks post-SBRT. Stated treatment: 15 Gy SBRT to primary tumor, nephrectomy 4 weeks later. Sample: blood, taken from a patient whose treatment included radiotherapy and nephrectomy. All receptors come from a woman in her fifties or sixties with renal cell carcinoma.

CDR3 protein: CASSPLTPSGGGNEQYF. The CDR3 DNA reads as TGCGCCAGCAGCCCTCTTACCCCTAGCGGGGGCGGAAACGAGCAGTACTTC. This rearrangement joins TRBV5-1 to TRBJ2-7, with 10 bases aligning to TRBD2. Germline V gene lookup returns CDR1 SGHRS and CDR2 YFSETQ. Trimming removed 4 bases from V and 5 bases from J; junction bases left unmatched: 15. CDR3 length: 17 amino acids.

V gene TRBV5-1 combines with J gene TRBJ2-5, with 11 nucleotides matching TRBD2. CDR1 is SGHRS and CDR2 is YFSETQ in the germline V gene. After removal of 2 bases from V and 2 bases from J, the junction contained 2 bases not matched to a gene. CDR3 size: 15 residues. The CDR3 nucleotides read TGCGCCAGCAGCTTACTAGCGGGGGTTCAAGAGACCCAGTACTTC. Its translation is CASSLLAGVQETQYF.

This clone was counted a single time. The rearrangement uses TRBV28 and TRBJ2-5; TRBD1 agrees at 10 bases. The CDR3 is 16 amino acids. Germline values: CDR1 MDHEN, CDR2 SYDVKM. The trim removed 7 bases at V and 5 bases at J, leaving 13 bases unmatched. CDR3 region: CASTQGATGGMETQYF. CDR3 in DNA: TGTGCCAGCACCCAAGGGGCGACAGGGGGCATGGAGACCCAGTACTTC. The whole variable domain, remainder taken from reference TRBV28 and TRBJ2-5, is DVKVTQSSRYLVKRTGEKVFLECVQDMDHENMFWYRQDPGLGLRLIYFSYDVKMKEKGDIPEGYSVSREKKERFSLILESASTNQTSMYLCASTQGATGGMETQYFGPGTRLLVL.

The chain couples TRBV5-4 to TRBJ2-3; TRBD2 matches 11 bases. The germline gives CDR1 SGHNT, CDR2 YYREEE (reference sequence). This CDR3 has 18 amino acids. J lost 6 bases, V lost 0 bases, and 12 bases had no gene match. CDR3 loop: CASSLAASSGGALDTQYF. The CDR3 nucleotides read TGTGCCAGCAGCTTGGCGGCGAGTAGCGGGGGGGCTCTGGATACGCAGTATTTT.

This clone was recorded only once. The chain links TRBV4-3 to TRBJ1-1; no firm D call. The CDR3 is 13 residues long. Germline V CDR1 and CDR2: LGHNA, YSLEER. The V gene lost 0 bases and the J gene lost 5 bases, with 7 bases spanning the gap. In nucleotides, the CDR3 is TGCGCCAGCAGCCAAGATCGTGGAACTGAAGCTTTCTTT. It translates to CASSQDRGTEAFF.

This clone appeared a few times. V is TRBV7-8 and J is TRBJ1-5; no clear D. Germline CDR1 and CDR2: SGHVS and FQNEAQ. The germline V and J ends were trimmed by 6 bases and 5 bases, with 8 bases remaining between them. The CDR3 consists of 12 residues. The CDR3 here is CASSRSDQPQHF. The CDR3 DNA is TGTGCCAGCAGTCGGTCAGATCAGCCCCAGCATTTT.

This chain uses TRBV6-5 with TRBJ2-1, with no clear D. Trimming took 3 bases from V and 4 from J, leaving 13 bases between them. The CDR3 is 15 residues long. The germline V gene encodes CDR1 MNHEY and CDR2 SVGAGI. The CDR3 DNA follows: TGTGCCAGCAGTTATCGGCTAGAGGCTTACAATGAGCAGTTCTTC. This gives the protein CASSYRLEAYNEQFF.

The rearrangement uses TRBV7-2 and TRBJ2-7; no clear D. V was shortened by 0 bases and J by 0 bases, with 3 bases between the two germline ends. Germline assignment: CDR1 SGHTA and CDR2 FQGNSA. The CDR3 contains 13 residues. The CDR3: CASSLAASYEQYF. The CDR3 DNA follows: TGTGCCAGCAGCTTAGCGGCCTCCTACGAGCAGTACTTC.

V is TRBV21-1 and J is TRBJ2-7. TRBV21-1 is a listed pseudogene. This CDR3 contains 16 residues. CDR3: CASSKGPEDMGYEQYF. The CDR3 coding sequence is TGTGCCAGCAGCAAAGGCCCAGAAGATATGGGGTACGAGCAGTACTTC.

Comment on this clone: The CDR3 does not end in the conserved phenylalanine or tryptophan, so this is likely a read error. The DNA is omitted, as the CDR3 cannot be located on it reliably, and the CDR3 follows TCRdb's listing. CDR3 region: CASTGTCD. V is TRBV27 and J is TRBJ1-2. The CDR3 sequence runs 8 residues, both termini included. From germline, CDR1 is MNHEY and CDR2 SMNVEV (reference sequence).

The chain is built from TRBV6-5 and TRBJ2-5; 9 bases agree with TRBD2. Germline V lookup: CDR1 MNHEY, CDR2 SVGAGI. This CDR3 has 13 amino acids. V lost 7 bases, J lost 3 bases, and 3 bases stayed unmatched. The CDR3 loop is CASTLAGEETQYF. CDR3 coding DNA: TGTGCCAGCACCTTAGCGGGGGAAGAGACCCAGTACTTC.

The genes are TRBV7-2 and TRBJ2-2; D might be TRBD1 (8 bases). Germline-derived CDR1 and CDR2 are SGHTA and FQGNSA. The germline V and J ends were trimmed by 5 bases and 0 bases, with 16 bases remaining between them. CDR3 length equals 17 residues. This CDR3 is CASSLNRGGSNTGELFF. CDR3 nucleotides: TGTGCCAGCAGCCTGAACAGGGGGGGCTCGAACACCGGGGAGCTGTTTTTT.

The V gene is TRBV6-1, the J gene TRBJ1-5, with D possibly TRBD1 on 5 matching bases. Germline CDR1 is MNHNS and CDR2 is SASEGT. The germline V and J ends were trimmed by 11 bases and 2 bases, with 19 bases remaining between them. The CDR3 totals 15 residues. The CDR3 nucleotides read TGTGCCTCCTCACCGGCGGGGGGAGGCAATCAGCCCCAGCATTTT. Protein sequence: CASSPAGGGNQPQHF.

V and J are TRBV11-2 and TRBJ2-7; the match to TRBD2 covers 9 bases. Germline loops: CDR1 SGHAT, CDR2 FQNNGV. CDR3 length: 16 residues. V lost 1 base and J lost 4; bases outside the gene matches: 8. CDR3 nucleotide sequence: TGTGCCAGCAGCTTAGCGCCTAGCGGGATGGGGTACGAGCAGTACTTC. This codes for CASSLAPSGMGYEQYF.

This chain links TRBV5-1 with TRBJ2-6; D is undetermined. Germline-derived CDR1 and CDR2 are SGHRS and YFSETQ. This CDR3 contains 12 residues. V dropped 3 bases and J dropped 2 bases, with 0 bases sitting between them. CDR3 bases: TGCGCCAGCAGCTCTGGGGCCAACGTCCTGACTTTC. This encodes CASSSGANVLTF.

The rearrangement links TRBV19 to TRBJ1-1; 8 nucleotides match TRBD1. CDR1 LNHDA and CDR2 SQIVND come from the germline V gene (reference sequence). The CDR3 contains 14 residues. J gave up 0 bases and V 5 bases, and 2 bases lay outside the gene matches. The CDR3 spells CASSLDRVNTEAFF. In DNA, the CDR3 is TGTGCCAGTAGTTTGGACAGGGTGAACACTGAAGCTTTCTTT.

The V call is TRBV11-2, the J call TRBJ1-4, with D uncertain. The CDR3 totals 12 residues. The germline V gene has CDR1 SGHAT and CDR2 FQNNGV. V was trimmed by 0 bases and J by 8 bases, leaving 4 bases between them. The CDR3 loop reads CASSLDREKLFF. In DNA, the CDR3 is TGTGCCAGCAGCTTAGACAGAGAAAAACTGTTTTTT.

This chain uses TRBV6-1 with TRBJ2-3; D remains ambiguous. V dropped 2 bases and J dropped 8 bases, with 5 bases sitting between them. CDR1 is MNHNS and CDR2 is SASEGT in the germline V gene. CDR3 size: 11 residues. CDR3 sequence (DNA): TGTGCCAGCAGTGAACCTATTACGCAGTATTTT. Translation gives CASSEPITQYF.

This clone was detected only a few times. The chain links TRBV30 to TRBJ1-6; D is unresolved. The V gene lost 2 bases and the J gene lost 13 bases, with 9 bases spanning the gap. The CDR3 is made up of 11 amino acids. Germline loops: CDR1 GTSNPN, CDR2 SVGIG (reference sequence). DNA for the CDR3: TGTGCCTGGAGTAATATTCAGCCCCTCCACTTT. It yields the protein CAWSNIQPLHF.

The count of this clone is one. The V gene is TRBV7-2, the J gene TRBJ1-2; D gene unclear. There are 16 residues in the CDR3. Germline V gives CDR1 SGHTA, CDR2 FQGNSA. Trimming cost V 1 base and J 2 bases, with 14 bases left between them. CDR3 region: CASSLEYLEGNYGYTF. The DNA for the CDR3 is TGTGCCAGCAGCTTAGAATATTTAGAGGGCAACTATGGCTACACCTTC.

The chain joins TRBV5-8 to TRBJ1-2; no firm D call. The V and J ends lost 0 bases and 4 bases respectively, with 7 bases between them. The CDR3 runs 13 residues. CDR1 and CDR2 from the germline V gene are SGHTS and YDEGEE. DNA for the CDR3: TGTGCCAGCAGCTTGGCTTCGGGCTATGGCTACACCTTC. The encoded protein is CASSLASGYGYTF.

The genes are TRBV10-3 and TRBJ2-2; D call uncertain. V shed 0 bases and J shed 7 bases, with 9 bases lying between them. From germline, CDR1 is ENHRY and CDR2 SYGVKD. This CDR3 region has 14 residues. The CDR3 loop is CAISESMGIGELFF. CDR3 nucleotide sequence: TGTGCCATCAGTGAGTCGATGGGAATCGGGGAGCTGTTTTTT.

This rearrangement joins TRBV2 to TRBJ1-1; TRBD1 matches at 10 bases. The V segment lost 7 bases and the J segment 5 bases; nucleotides outside the gene matches: 7. This CDR3 region has 14 residues. Looked up from germline, CDR1 is SNHLY and CDR2 is FYNNEI. CDR3 region: CASTREGQGTEAFF. DNA of the CDR3: TGTGCCAGCACTCGAGAGGGACAGGGGACTGAAGCTTTCTTT.

The rearrangement uses TRBV5-1 and TRBJ2-1, with TRBD2 matching over 9 bases. CDR1 and CDR2 (germline): SGHRS, YFSETQ. V lost 0 bases and J lost 1; bases outside the gene matches: 11. The CDR3 extends over 19 amino acids. This CDR3 is CASSLEGSGGTESYNEQFF. CDR3 coding DNA: TGCGCCAGCAGCTTGGAAGGTAGCGGGGGAACTGAGTCCTACAATGAGCAGTTCTTC.

This clone was seen a single time. The chain couples TRBV5-4 to TRBJ2-2; 10 bases fit TRBD1. Germline CDR1 SGHNT, CDR2 YYREEE (reference sequence). V trimming: 2 bases; J trimming: 6 bases; junction bases outside the gene matches: 7. This CDR3 is built from 16 residues. CDR3 protein: CASSFPDRGTAGELFF. The CDR3 coding sequence is TGTGCCAGCAGCTTTCCGGACAGGGGGACGGCCGGGGAGCTGTTTTTT.

This rearrangement joins TRBV19 to TRBJ2-5, with D perhaps being TRBD1 or TRBD2 (6 bases each). CDR3 length equals 14 residues. Trimming left V 5 bases short and J 4 bases short, with 14 bases between. Germline V gene sequence: CDR1 LNHDA, CDR2 SQIVND (reference sequence). Here the CDR3 reads CASSSPEGGETQYF. The CDR3 DNA is TGTGCCAGTAGTTCCCCCGAGGGGGGAGAGACCCAGTACTTC. The full variable domain, with the rest looked up from reference TRBV19 and TRBJ2-5, is DGGITQSPKYLFRKEGQNVTLSCEQNLNHDAMYWYRQDPGQGLRLIYYSQIVNDFQKGDIAEGYSVSREKKESFPLTVTSAQKNPTAFYLCASSSPEGGETQYFGPGTRLLVL.